These T cell receptor beta chains were read from a single sample in a study of blood T cell repertoires in COVID-19. Clones were sequenced by immunoSEQ multiplex PCR, and TCRdb holds only the in-frame ones, with some missing. The sample gives 150,000 to 200,000 clones, 80% of which show up once; 6.5% to 7% is in the top ten. The sample taken for sequencing was peripheral blood. The receptors derive from a man between 65 and 85 years old with active or convalescent COVID-19. The CDR3 runs from the conserved cysteine through the conserved F or W. A D gene is named only where the DNA matches it firmly. Size is omitted from some rows. Given values are once, few, many or a class for expanded clones.

.	TRBJ2-7	.	TRBV10-3	CAISEGPFYEQYF	TGTGCCATCAGTGAGGGGCCTTTCTACGAGCAGTACTTC
.	TRBJ1-6	few	TRBV27	CASSLSEGNSPLHF	TGTGCCAGCAGTTTATCGGAGGGAAATTCACCCCTCCACTTT
TRBD2	TRBJ2-2	.	TRBV2	CASSYRGGQTGELFF	TGTGCCAGCAGTTACCGGGGAGGGCAGACAGGGGAGCTGTTTTTT
TRBD2	TRBJ2-1	.	TRBV9	CASSVAAGVSYNEQFF	TGTGCCAGCAGCGTAGCGGCGGGGGTATCCTACAATGAGCAGTTCTTC
.	TRBJ1-5	.	TRBV7-2	CASSLGDGVFGNQPQHF	TGTGCCAGCAGCTTGGGAGACGGTGTTTTTGGAAATCAGCCCCAGCATTTT
.	TRBJ1-2	.	TRBV5-1	CASSMGPYGYTF	TGCGCCAGCAGCATGGGGCCATATGGCTACACCTTC
TRBD1	TRBJ1-6	.	TRBV5-1	CASSLDRGNSPLHF	TGCGCCAGCAGCTTGGACAGGGGGAATTCACCCCTCCACTTT
.	TRBJ2-3	many	TRBV5-5	CASSLGPNTDTQYF	TGTGCCAGCAGCCTCGGTCCGAACACAGATACGCAGTATTTT
.	TRBJ1-2	.	TRBV10-3	CAISEGREYGYTF	TGTGCCATCAGTGAGGGGAGGGAGTATGGCTACACCTTC
TRBD1	TRBJ2-1	.	TRBV7-2	CASRRTGVGANEQFF	TGTGCCAGCAGAAGGACAGGGGTGGGGGCCAATGAGCAGTTCTTC
.	TRBJ1-6	.	TRBV30	CAWSINSLPLHF	TGTGCCTGGAGTATAAACAGTCTTCCCCTCCACTTT
.	TRBJ1-2	.	TRBV6-5	CASNPLDRRGYTF	TGTGCCAGCAACCCACTAGACCGCCGGGGCTACACCTTC
TRBD1	TRBJ1-5	.	TRBV5-1	CASSFGTGNQPQHF	TGCGCCAGCAGCTTTGGGACAGGGAATCAGCCCCAGCATTTT
TRBD1	TRBJ1-6	.	TRBV30	CAWSGDRGFYNSPLHF	TGTGCCTGGAGCGGGGACAGGGGGTTCTATAATTCACCCCTCCACTTT
TRBD2	TRBJ2-7	.	TRBV18	CASSQTSGSYEQYF	TGTGCCAGCTCGCAAACTAGCGGCTCCTACGAGCAGTACTTC
.	TRBJ1-1	.	TRBV11-2	CASRGLGGLTEAFF	TGTGCCAGCAGAGGACTCGGGGGTTTGACTGAAGCTTTCTTT
TRBD2	TRBJ2-3	.	TRBV3-1/TRBV3-2	CASCKSGSSTDTQYF	TGTGCCAGCTGCAAGAGCGGGAGTAGCACAGATACGCAGTATTTT
TRBD1	TRBJ2-7	.	TRBV4-3	CASSPGAGQGEYEQYF	TGCGCCAGCAGCCCCGGTGCAGGACAGGGGGAGTACGAGCAGTACTTC
.	TRBJ1-4	.	TRBV5-1	CASSTGTPGNEKLFF	TGCGCCAGCAGCACCGGGACACCGGGTAATGAAAAACTGTTTTTT
TRBD2	TRBJ2-1	.	TRBV5-6	CASSLATSGGAVDEQFF	TGTGCCAGCAGCTTGGCTACCAGCGGGGGGGCTGTGGATGAGCAGTTCTTC
.	TRBJ2-4	.	TRBV30	CAWSVGGDIQYF	TGTGCCTGGAGTGTAGGGGGAGACATTCAGTACTTC
TRBD2	TRBJ2-7	once	TRBV2	CASSVSSGRSQSSF	TGTGCCAGCAGTGTGTCTAGCGGGAGGTCCCAGTCCAGCTTC
.	TRBJ1-1	.	TRBV5-5	CASSFSDHRAGTEAFF	TGTGCCAGCAGCTTTAGCGACCACAGGGCGGGCACTGAAGCTTTCTTT
TRBD1	TRBJ1-2	.	TRBV27	CASSFGDRRGSYTF	TGTGCCAGCAGTTTTGGGGACAGGAGGGGATCTTACACCTTC
.	TRBJ2-1	once	TRBV29-1	CSYRLDSNEQFF	TGCAGCTACCGACTAGACTCCAATGAGCAGTTCTTC
.	TRBJ1-1	.	TRBV5-1	CASSFLPGGTEAFF	TGCGCCAGCAGCTTCCTTCCGGGGGGCACTGAAGCTTTCTTT
TRBD1	TRBJ1-5	.	TRBV10-3	CAIRPGQGVNQPQHF	TGTGCCATCAGACCGGGACAGGGAGTTAATCAGCCCCAGCATTTT
.	TRBJ1-2	.	TRBV7-9	CASSLAAGQDGYTF	TGTGCCAGCAGCTTAGCGGCAGGGCAGGATGGCTACACCTTC
.	TRBJ1-5	.	TRBV2	CASSEGRDQPQHF	TGTGCCAGCAGTGAGGGGCGAGATCAGCCCCAGCATTTT
.	TRBJ1-6	few	TRBV6-1	CASSDRGYNSPLHF	TGTGCCAGCAGTGACAGGGGCTATAATTCACCCCTCCACTTT
.	TRBJ1-2	.	TRBV3-1/TRBV3-2	CASSQGPEGGYTF	TGTGCCAGCAGCCAAGGGCCAGAGGGCGGCTACACCTTC
.	TRBJ1-1	.	TRBV18	CASSLGRGIDEAFF	TGTGCCAGCTCACTCGGTAGGGGAATAGACGAAGCTTTCTTT
.	TRBJ1-1	once	TRBV10-2	CASSEFLSTEAFF	TGCGCCAGCAGTGAATTTCTAAGCACTGAAGCTTTCTTT
TRBD2	TRBJ2-7	few	TRBV5-4	CASSSSGQGSEQYF	TGTGCCAGCAGCTCTAGCGGTCAAGGATCGGAGCAGTACTTC
.	TRBJ2-1	.	TRBV6-6	CASSRPGLQSGYNEQFF	TGTGCCAGCAGTCGACCGGGACTCCAATCGGGTTACAATGAGCAGTTCTTC
TRBD2	TRBJ2-2	.	TRBV7-7	CASSRGGTNTGELFF	TGTGCCAGCAGCCGGGGAGGGACGAACACCGGGGAGCTGTTTTTT